These 20 T cell receptor beta chains share one sample of origin, sequenced in a study of T-cell reconstitution after alpha-beta-depleted transplantation in children. Unique molecular identifiers featured in how the TCRbeta library was prepared. MiXCR, run by TCRdb on the PCR reads, gives a single entry per CDR3 protein. The sample lists around 300,000 distinct CDR3 sequences, around 25% occurring once. The specimen comprised PBMCs, mostly from graft donor cells, sampled 180 days after TCRalphabeta/CD19-depleted stem cell transplant. The receptors stem from a male patient between 10 and 17 years old who had a stem cell transplant for acute lymphoblastic leukemia, so the T cells may come from the graft donor.

This clonotype showed up just a few times. This chain links TRBV5-1 with TRBJ2-5, with a possible D match to TRBD2 (5 bases). Trimming cost V 5 bases and J 0 bases, with 11 bases left between them. Germline V CDR1 and CDR2: SGHRS, YFSETQ. The CDR3 has 14 residues. CDR3 residues: CASRVRADQETQYF. DNA for the CDR3: TGCGCCAGCAGGGTCCGAGCGGACCAAGAGACCCAGTACTTC.

This clonotype appeared a few times. V and J are TRBV20-1 and TRBJ2-1; no firm D call. The germline gives CDR1 DFQATT, CDR2 SNEGSKA (reference sequence). The ends were cut back, 3 bases at V and 3 bases at J, with 12 bases in the middle. There are 14 residues in the CDR3. The CDR3 nucleotides read TGCAGTGCTAGTTCCGCCAGGAACTACAATGAGCAGTTCTTC. This translates into CSASSARNYNEQFF.

This clonotype has only a few counts. V gene TRBV6-5 combines with J gene TRBJ2-7; perhaps TRBD2 as D (6 bases). Trimming took 0 bases from V and 2 from J, leaving 8 bases between them. Germline CDR1 is MNHEY and CDR2 is SVGAGI. The CDR3 is made up of 14 amino acids. The CDR3 region is CASSYSGLAYEQYF. For the CDR3, the DNA is TGTGCCAGCAGTTACTCGGGACTCGCCTACGAGCAGTACTTC.

This clonotype was seen repeatedly, ten times or more. The V call is TRBV9, the J call TRBJ1-2; the D is unclear. CDR1 SGDLS and CDR2 YYNGEE come from the germline V gene. V lost 6 bases and J lost 1, with 25 bases in between. The CDR3 loop spans 18 amino acids. CDR3 coding DNA: TGTGCCAGCACCGTCCAAATGGGTCCTCAGGCTCTTAACTATGGCTACACCTTC. This sequence encodes CASTVQMGPQALNYGYTF.

The table lists this clonotype with a count of one. The chain combines TRBV9 with TRBJ1-2; 7 nucleotides align to TRBD1. J gave up 6 bases and V 2 bases, and 16 bases lay outside the gene matches. There are 17 residues in the CDR3. Germline-derived CDR1 and CDR2 are SGDLS and YYNGEE. The CDR3 reads CASSVSSLLRGRNGYTF. Written as DNA, the CDR3 is TGTGCCAGCAGCGTCAGTAGTTTACTAAGGGGGCGTAATGGCTACACCTTC.

This clonotype was seen a handful of times. V is TRBV12-3 or TRBV12-4 and J is TRBJ1-2; TRBD1 aligns across 8 bases. The CDR3 has 14 amino acids. V lost 4 bases to trimming and J lost 6 bases; unmatched junction nucleotides: 7. CDR3 residues: CASSSTGQGDGYTF. DNA for the CDR3: TGTGCCAGCAGTTCCACTGGACAGGGCGATGGCTACACCTTC.

This clonotype was counted a few times. V usage is TRBV18 and J usage is TRBJ2-6; D not resolved. The CDR3 covers 16 residues. Germline V lookup: CDR1 KGHSH, CDR2 LQKENI. The V and J ends lost 3 bases and 2 bases respectively, with 11 bases between them. The chain's CDR3 is CASSPVQRTGANVLTF. CDR3 nucleotide sequence: TGTGCCAGCTCACCGGTTCAGCGCACTGGGGCCAACGTCCTGACTTTC.

This rearrangement joins TRBV14 to TRBJ2-1; D unclear. Deletions cut 1 base from V and 7 bases from J, with 8 bases between. The CDR3 is made up of 13 amino acids. Germline CDR1 reads SGHDN; CDR2 reads FVKESK. The CDR3 loop is CASSQVWANEQFF. CDR3 bases: TGTGCCAGCAGCCAAGTCTGGGCAAATGAGCAGTTCTTC.

J is TRBJ1-1 and V is TRBV25-1; 7 nucleotides align to TRBD1. Germline CDR1 reads MGHDK; CDR2 reads SYGVNS. The length of the CDR3 is 13 residues. Trimming removed 8 bases from V and 4 bases from J; junction bases left unmatched: 7. The CDR3 DNA is TGTGCCAGCCTCAGGGGGTCGGGCACTGAAGCTTTCTTT. Amino acids: CASLRGSGTEAFF.

The chain joins TRBV30 to TRBJ2-2, with D hard to call. The CDR3 sequence is 12 residues long. Per germline, CDR1 GTSNPN and CDR2 SVGIG (reference sequence). V lost 2 bases to trimming and J lost 7 bases, with 8 bases between them. This CDR3 reads CAWSPRHGELFF. CDR3 nucleotide sequence: TGTGCCTGGAGTCCCCGACACGGGGAGCTGTTTTTT.

The chain recombines TRBV6-1 with TRBJ1-4; 7 nucleotides line up with TRBD1. The V gene end was trimmed by 7 bases and the J gene end by 3 bases; junction bases not matched to a gene: 5. The CDR3 is made up of 14 amino acids. Germline CDR1 reads MNHNS; CDR2 reads SASEGT. CDR3 bases: TGTGCCAGCAACCTGAGGGGGCCTAATGAAAAACTGTTTTTT. It is translated as CASNLRGPNEKLFF.

This clonotype turned up a few times. V usage is TRBV21-1 and J usage is TRBJ1-5. TRBV21-1 is designated a pseudogene. The CDR3 is made up of 14 amino acids. The CDR3: CASSITEGNHPQHF. The CDR3 DNA sequence: TGTGCCAGCAGCATAACGGAAGGCAATCACCCCCAGCATTTT.

The chain carries TRBV20-1 and TRBJ2-7; D is possibly TRBD2 (5 bases). The CDR3 length is 15 residues. Germline assignment: CDR1 DFQATT and CDR2 SNEGSKA (reference sequence). Between the trimmed V and J ends, which lost 3 bases and 0 bases, there was a span of 15 bases. This CDR3 reads CSASYLASSSYEQYF. DNA of the CDR3: TGCAGTGCTAGCTACCTAGCCTCGAGCTCCTACGAGCAGTACTTC.

This chain links TRBV12-3 or TRBV12-4 with TRBJ2-2; TRBD2 might be the D (6 bases). This CDR3 comprises 14 residues. V was shortened by 5 bases and J by 5 bases, with 12 bases between the two germline ends. Here the CDR3 reads CASSTLGGTGELFF. CDR3 coding DNA: TGTGCCAGCAGTACCCTAGGAGGGACCGGGGAGCTGTTTTTT.

The rearrangement joins TRBV11-3 to TRBJ2-5, with a weak D call TRBD2 (5 bases). Trimming pared 1 base from V and 4 bases from J, leaving 16 bases between. Germline CDR1 is SGHNT and CDR2 is YENEEA. The CDR3 runs 16 residues. The CDR3 region has the DNA TGTGCCAGCAGCTTAGGGTCTAGCAGGAGGAGAGAGACCCAGTACTTC. The encoded protein is CASSLGSSRRRETQYF.

The chain is built from TRBV4-2 and TRBJ2-5; 7 nucleotides align to TRBD1. CDR1 and CDR2 (germline): LGHNA, YNFKEQ. J lost 5 bases, V lost 0 bases, and 9 bases had no gene match. The CDR3 has 16 residues. CDR3 in DNA: TGTGCCAGCAGCCAAGATTCGGTAGGGGGCATTGAGACCCAGTACTTC. Encoded protein: CASSQDSVGGIETQYF.

The V and J genes are TRBV12-3 or TRBV12-4 and TRBJ2-2, with 7 positions matching TRBD1. The CDR3 is 15 residues long. V was clipped by 8 bases and J by 7 bases; unmatched bases: 13. CDR3 residues: CASGPKQRGHGELFF. The CDR3 nucleotides read TGTGCCAGCGGACCTAAACAAAGGGGGCACGGGGAGCTGTTTTTT.

This clonotype was picked up a small number of times. This rearrangement joins TRBV12-3 or TRBV12-4 to TRBJ1-5; D remains ambiguous. V was trimmed by 6 bases and J by 3 bases, leaving 12 bases between them. This CDR3 has 14 amino acids. The CDR3 loop is CASSHRQLNQPQHF. DNA for the CDR3: TGTGCCAGCAGCCACCGACAACTCAATCAGCCCCAGCATTTT.

The chain uses TRBV9 and TRBJ2-3; D call uncertain. Looked up from germline, CDR1 is SGDLS and CDR2 is YYNGEE. CDR3 length: 14 residues. V shed 0 bases and J shed 2 bases, with 7 bases lying between them. CDR3 bases: TGTGCCAGCAGCGTAGAACCTTTCACAGATACGCAGTATTTT. It is translated as CASSVEPFTDTQYF.

The rearrangement uses TRBV5-1 and TRBJ2-5, with D uncertain. Trimming cost V 0 bases and J 5 bases, with 5 bases left between them. The CDR3 consists of 12 residues. Germline V CDR1 and CDR2: SGHRS, YFSETQ. The CDR3 loop is CASSLEKETQYF. CDR3 in DNA: TGCGCCAGCAGCTTGGAAAAGGAGACCCAGTACTTC.